These T cell receptor beta chains were read from a single sample in a study of Graves' ophthalmopathy and Graves' hyperthyroidism. TCRdb reanalysed the multiplex PCR reads using MiXCR and keeps one entry per CDR3 protein. The sample holds 200,000 to 300,000 distinct CDR3 sequences; 45% are singletons and the top ten take less than 60%. The sample consisted of peripheral blood. The receptors originated from an adult man with Graves' ophthalmopathy. CDR3s include the opening cysteine and the closing phenylalanine or tryptophan. The order of the fields is CDR3 length, J gene, D gene, clone size, V gene, CDR3 protein, CDR3 DNA. D genes are given only for firm matches. Not every row has a clone size; where given, it reads once, few, many or a size class.

cdr3_length: 14
j_call: TRBJ1-5
d_call: NA
clone_size: few
v_call: TRBV20-1
cdr3_aa: CSAAQGLSNQPQHF
cdr3_nt: TGCAGTGCTGCACAGGGTCTAAGCAATCAGCCCCAGCATTTT

cdr3_length: 18
j_call: TRBJ1-3
d_call: TRBD1
clone_size: NA
v_call: TRBV2
cdr3_aa: CASKGYGTGTLYGNTIYF
cdr3_nt: TGTGCCAGTAAGGGTTACGGGACAGGGACACTTTATGGAAACACCATATATTTT

cdr3_length: 13
j_call: TRBJ1-1
d_call: TRBD1
clone_size: many
v_call: TRBV10-3
cdr3_aa: CAISTGDNTEAFF
cdr3_nt: TGTGCCATCAGTACAGGGGATAACACTGAAGCTTTCTTT

cdr3_length: 14
j_call: TRBJ1-1
d_call: NA
clone_size: many
v_call: TRBV25-1
cdr3_aa: CASSPTLRNTEAFF
cdr3_nt: TGTGCCAGCAGTCCGACCTTGAGGAACACTGAAGCTTTCTTT

cdr3_length: 14
j_call: TRBJ2-5
d_call: TRBD1
clone_size: NA
v_call: TRBV15
cdr3_aa: CATSRGDSQETQYF
cdr3_nt: TGTGCCACCAGCAGAGGGGACAGTCAAGAGACCCAGTACTTC

cdr3_length: 13
j_call: TRBJ2-5
d_call: NA
clone_size: few
v_call: TRBV12-3/TRBV12-4
cdr3_aa: CASTQGAVGTQYF
cdr3_nt: TGTGCCAGCACCCAGGGAGCGGTAGGGACCCAGTACTTC

cdr3_length: 16
j_call: TRBJ2-2
d_call: NA
clone_size: NA
v_call: TRBV7-2
cdr3_aa: CASSLGGGIITGELFF
cdr3_nt: TGTGCCAGCAGCTTAGGGGGCGGGATAATCACCGGGGAGCTGTTTTTT

cdr3_length: 13
j_call: TRBJ1-2
d_call: NA
clone_size: NA
v_call: TRBV29-1
cdr3_aa: CSLEWGPNYGYTF
cdr3_nt: TGCAGCTTAGAGTGGGGGCCGAACTATGGCTACACCTTC

cdr3_length: 14
j_call: TRBJ1-1
d_call: NA
clone_size: NA
v_call: TRBV5-8
cdr3_aa: CASSRILMNTEAFF
cdr3_nt: TGTGCCAGCAGCCGAATCCTCATGAACACTGAAGCTTTCTTT

cdr3_length: 17
j_call: TRBJ1-5
d_call: TRBD1
clone_size: NA
v_call: TRBV6-1
cdr3_aa: CASSDKSGTADSQPQHF
cdr3_nt: TGTGCCAGCAGTGATAAGTCCGGGACAGCTGATAGTCAACCCCAGCATTTT

cdr3_length: 15
j_call: TRBJ1-1
d_call: NA
clone_size: few
v_call: TRBV7-8
cdr3_aa: CASSVGHNMNTEAFF
cdr3_nt: TGTGCCAGCAGCGTGGGGCACAACATGAACACTGAAGCTTTCTTT

cdr3_length: 15
j_call: TRBJ2-2
d_call: TRBD1
clone_size: NA
v_call: TRBV12-3/TRBV12-4
cdr3_aa: CASRPGTGTAGELFF
cdr3_nt: TGTGCCAGCAGGCCCGGGACAGGGACCGCCGGGGAGCTGTTTTTT

cdr3_length: 17
j_call: TRBJ2-6
d_call: NA
clone_size: many
v_call: TRBV10-3
cdr3_aa: CAISGWQGRTGANVLTF
cdr3_nt: TGTGCCATCAGTGGGTGGCAGGGACGGACGGGGGCCAACGTCCTGACTTTC

cdr3_length: 15
j_call: TRBJ2-5
d_call: TRBD2
clone_size: many
v_call: TRBV20-1
cdr3_aa: CSAPPRTQGGETQYF
cdr3_nt: TGCAGTGCTCCTCCTAGGACCCAGGGAGGGGAGACCCAGTACTTC

cdr3_length: 13
j_call: TRBJ1-2
d_call: NA
clone_size: many
v_call: TRBV2
cdr3_aa: CASSGGGTYGYTF
cdr3_nt: TGTGCCAGCAGTGGGGGAGGGACATATGGCTACACCTTC

cdr3_length: 12
j_call: TRBJ1-3
d_call: NA
clone_size: NA
v_call: TRBV29-1
cdr3_aa: CSVRIEGNTIYF
cdr3_nt: TGCAGCGTGCGGATAGAAGGAAACACCATATATTTT

cdr3_length: 14
j_call: TRBJ1-5
d_call: NA
clone_size: many
v_call: TRBV10-3
cdr3_aa: CAISDPDRNQPQHF
cdr3_nt: TGTGCCATCAGTGACCCCGACCGAAATCAGCCCCAGCATTTT

cdr3_length: 17
j_call: TRBJ2-6
d_call: NA
clone_size: NA
v_call: TRBV10-3
cdr3_aa: CASSLRAWGSGANVLTF
cdr3_nt: TGTGCCAGCAGTCTCAGGGCCTGGGGATCTGGGGCCAACGTCCTGACTTTC

cdr3_length: 14
j_call: TRBJ2-5
d_call: TRBD1
clone_size: NA
v_call: TRBV7-9
cdr3_aa: CASSYGTGRETQYF
cdr3_nt: TGTGCCAGCAGTTACGGGACAGGGCGGGAGACCCAGTACTTC

cdr3_length: 13
j_call: TRBJ1-5
d_call: NA
clone_size: few
v_call: TRBV9
cdr3_aa: CASSPGANQPQHF
cdr3_nt: TGTGCCAGCAGCCCAGGGGCCAATCAGCCCCAGCATTTT

cdr3_length: 17
j_call: TRBJ2-5
d_call: NA
clone_size: NA
v_call: TRBV5-6
cdr3_aa: CASSLGRGGRTQETQYF
cdr3_nt: TGTGCCAGCAGCTTGGGTCGGGGAGGTAGGACCCAAGAGACCCAGTACTTC

cdr3_length: 14
j_call: TRBJ2-7
d_call: TRBD1
clone_size: many
v_call: TRBV29-1
cdr3_aa: CSVRTYRQGYEQYF
cdr3_nt: TGCAGCGTTCGAACTTATCGACAGGGGTACGAGCAGTACTTC

cdr3_length: 15
j_call: TRBJ1-6
d_call: NA
clone_size: few
v_call: TRBV12-3/TRBV12-4
cdr3_aa: CASRRSGQTNSPLHF
cdr3_nt: TGTGCCAGCAGAAGGTCGGGACAAACTAATTCACCCCTCCACTTT

cdr3_length: 13
j_call: TRBJ2-7
d_call: TRBD1
clone_size: few
v_call: TRBV20-1
cdr3_aa: CSAGGQGTYEQYF
cdr3_nt: TGCAGTGCTGGAGGACAGGGTACCTACGAGCAGTACTTC

cdr3_length: 14
j_call: TRBJ2-7
d_call: NA
clone_size: NA
v_call: TRBV20-1
cdr3_aa: CSAREGVRVNEQYF
cdr3_nt: TGCAGTGCTAGAGAGGGGGTACGCGTCAATGAGCAGTACTTC

cdr3_length: 15
j_call: TRBJ2-2
d_call: NA
clone_size: once
v_call: TRBV12-3/TRBV12-4
cdr3_aa: CASSSGWTNTGELFF
cdr3_nt: TGTGCCAGCAGTTCCGGGTGGACGAACACCGGGGAGCTGTTTTTT

cdr3_length: 17
j_call: TRBJ1-1
d_call: TRBD1
clone_size: NA
v_call: TRBV9
cdr3_aa: CASSLAEGHRGSAEAFF
cdr3_nt: TGCGCCAGCAGCTTGGCCGAGGGGCACAGGGGGTCGGCTGAAGCTTTCTTT

cdr3_length: 16
j_call: TRBJ1-5
d_call: TRBD1
clone_size: NA
v_call: TRBV12-3/TRBV12-4
cdr3_aa: CASSYYPGQGDQPQHF
cdr3_nt: TGTGCCAGCAGCTATTACCCGGGACAGGGCGATCAGCCCCAGCATTTT

cdr3_length: 12
j_call: TRBJ1-1
d_call: TRBD1
clone_size: many
v_call: TRBV5-1
cdr3_aa: CASSVGQAEAFF
cdr3_nt: TGCGCCAGCAGCGTCGGACAGGCGGAAGCTTTCTTT

cdr3_length: 14
j_call: TRBJ2-7
d_call: TRBD1
clone_size: NA
v_call: TRBV29-1
cdr3_aa: CAWTPGQGAYEQYF
cdr3_nt: TGTGCCTGGACACCGGGACAGGGGGCGTACGAGCAGTACTTC

cdr3_length: 15
j_call: TRBJ2-5
d_call: TRBD2
clone_size: few
v_call: TRBV7-9
cdr3_aa: CASSFDSGRGETQYF
cdr3_nt: TGTGCCAGCAGCTTCGATAGCGGGAGAGGGGAGACCCAGTACTTC

cdr3_length: 14
j_call: TRBJ1-2
d_call: TRBD1
clone_size: NA
v_call: TRBV7-9
cdr3_aa: CASSLTGGTYGYTF
cdr3_nt: TGTGCCAGCAGCTTGACAGGGGGAACCTATGGCTACACCTTC

cdr3_length: 15
j_call: TRBJ2-3
d_call: TRBD1
clone_size: NA
v_call: TRBV20-1
cdr3_aa: CSARAWTGKTDTQYF
cdr3_nt: TGCAGTGCTAGAGCGTGGACAGGGAAAACGGATACGCAGTATTTT

cdr3_length: 15
j_call: TRBJ2-3
d_call: NA
clone_size: NA
v_call: TRBV7-3
cdr3_aa: CASSVQGLRADTQYF
cdr3_nt: TGTGCCAGCAGCGTACAGGGTTTGAGAGCAGATACGCAGTATTTT

cdr3_length: 12
j_call: TRBJ1-1
d_call: TRBD1
clone_size: few
v_call: TRBV29-1
cdr3_aa: CSVRTGRTEAFF
cdr3_nt: TGCAGCGTGCGGACAGGGCGGACTGAAGCTTTCTTT

cdr3_length: 14
j_call: TRBJ2-5
d_call: TRBD2
clone_size: many
v_call: TRBV7-8
cdr3_aa: CASSPGTSRETQYF
cdr3_nt: TGTGCCAGCAGCCCCGGGACTAGCAGAGAGACCCAGTACTTC

cdr3_length: 12
j_call: TRBJ1-5
d_call: NA
clone_size: NA
v_call: TRBV2
cdr3_aa: CASSEGRDPQHF
cdr3_nt: TGTGCCAGCAGTGAAGGACGGGACCCCCAGCATTTT

cdr3_length: 12
j_call: TRBJ1-5
d_call: NA
clone_size: NA
v_call: TRBV9
cdr3_aa: CASSVDHQPQHF
cdr3_nt: TGTGCCAGCAGCGTAGATCACCAGCCCCAGCATTTT

cdr3_length: 13
j_call: TRBJ1-4
d_call: NA
clone_size: few
v_call: TRBV7-9
cdr3_aa: CASSLGPPTSLFF
cdr3_nt: TGTGCCAGCAGCTTAGGGCCCCCGACATCACTGTTTTTT

cdr3_length: 14
j_call: TRBJ2-7
d_call: NA
clone_size: NA
v_call: TRBV29-1
cdr3_aa: CSVDGGGGSYEQYF
cdr3_nt: TGCAGCGTTGATGGAGGGGGGGGATCCTACGAGCAGTACTTC

cdr3_length: 13
j_call: TRBJ1-1
d_call: NA
clone_size: many
v_call: TRBV10-1
cdr3_aa: CASSVEQGTEAFF
cdr3_nt: TGCGCCAGCAGTGTGGAACAGGGCACTGAAGCTTTCTTT

cdr3_length: 13
j_call: TRBJ1-5
d_call: NA
clone_size: many
v_call: TRBV18
cdr3_aa: CASSPGSNQPQHF
cdr3_nt: TGTGCCAGCAGCCCGGGGAGCAATCAGCCCCAGCATTTT

cdr3_length: 13
j_call: TRBJ1-1
d_call: NA
clone_size: few
v_call: TRBV29-1
cdr3_aa: CSVERVVDTEAFF
cdr3_nt: TGCAGCGTTGAAAGGGTAGTGGACACTGAAGCTTTCTTT

cdr3_length: 15
j_call: TRBJ1-1
d_call: NA
clone_size: NA
v_call: TRBV10-3
cdr3_aa: CAISAGLGQGTEAFF
cdr3_nt: TGTGCCATCAGTGCGGGACTCGGTCAGGGCACTGAAGCTTTCTTT

cdr3_length: 13
j_call: TRBJ1-1
d_call: NA
clone_size: NA
v_call: TRBV6-1
cdr3_aa: CASGQGKVTEAFF
cdr3_nt: TGTGCCAGCGGGCAGGGGAAGGTCACTGAAGCTTTCTTT

cdr3_length: 13
j_call: TRBJ1-1
d_call: TRBD1
clone_size: once
v_call: TRBV20-1
cdr3_aa: CSAPRQGFTEAFF
cdr3_nt: TGCAGTGCCCCCAGACAGGGCTTCACTGAAGCTTTCTTT

cdr3_length: 17
j_call: TRBJ2-7
d_call: TRBD2
clone_size: NA
v_call: TRBV7-9
cdr3_aa: CASRGPGLAGGDYEQYF
cdr3_nt: TGTGCCAGCAGGGGACCGGGACTAGCGGGAGGCGACTACGAGCAGTACTTC

cdr3_length: 13
j_call: TRBJ1-6
d_call: TRBD1
clone_size: NA
v_call: TRBV9
cdr3_aa: CASRGQFNSPLHF
cdr3_nt: TGTGCCAGCAGGGGACAGTTTAATTCACCCCTCCACTTT

cdr3_length: 16
j_call: TRBJ2-5
d_call: TRBD2
clone_size: NA
v_call: TRBV20-1
cdr3_aa: CSAGASGGLDQETQYF
cdr3_nt: TGCAGTGCTGGGGCTAGCGGAGGGTTAGACCAAGAGACCCAGTACTTC

cdr3_length: 16
j_call: TRBJ1-2
d_call: NA
clone_size: NA
v_call: TRBV20-1
cdr3_aa: CSAKPLGTTENYGYTF
cdr3_nt: TGCAGTGCTAAGCCGCTCGGGACAACGGAAAACTATGGCTACACCTTC

cdr3_length: 14
j_call: TRBJ2-5
d_call: NA
clone_size: once
v_call: TRBV2
cdr3_aa: CASSLRRQQETQYF
cdr3_nt: TGTGCCAGCAGCCTCCGGCGACAACAAGAGACCCAGTACTTC

cdr3_length: 16
j_call: TRBJ2-5
d_call: TRBD1
clone_size: NA
v_call: TRBV24-1
cdr3_aa: CATSEWDRTGKETQYF
cdr3_nt: TGTGCCACCAGTGAGTGGGACAGGACGGGGAAAGAGACCCAGTACTTC